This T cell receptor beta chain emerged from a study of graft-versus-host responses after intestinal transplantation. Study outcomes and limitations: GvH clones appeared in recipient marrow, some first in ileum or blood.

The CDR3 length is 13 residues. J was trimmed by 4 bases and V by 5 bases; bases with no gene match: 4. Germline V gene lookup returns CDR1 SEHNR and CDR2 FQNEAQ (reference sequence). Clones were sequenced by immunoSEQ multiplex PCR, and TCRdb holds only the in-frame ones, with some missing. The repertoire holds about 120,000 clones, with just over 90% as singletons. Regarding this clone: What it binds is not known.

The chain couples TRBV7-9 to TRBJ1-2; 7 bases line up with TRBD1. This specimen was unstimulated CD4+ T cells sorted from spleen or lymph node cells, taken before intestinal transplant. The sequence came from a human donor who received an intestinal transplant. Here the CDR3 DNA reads TGTGCCAGCAGCCTGGACAGGTTCTATGGCTACACCTTC. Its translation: CASSLDRFYGYTF.